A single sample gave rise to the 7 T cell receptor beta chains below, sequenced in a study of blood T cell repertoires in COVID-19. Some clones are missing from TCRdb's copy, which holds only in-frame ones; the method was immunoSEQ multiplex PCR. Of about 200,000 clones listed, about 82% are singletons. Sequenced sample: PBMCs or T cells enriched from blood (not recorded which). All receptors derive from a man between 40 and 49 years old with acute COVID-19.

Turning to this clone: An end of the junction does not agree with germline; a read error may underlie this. The CDR3 sequence is CASTLLAGGTDTQYF. CDR3 bases: TGTGCCAGCACCTTACTAGCGGGAGGGACAGATACGCAGTATTTT. The chain links TRBV11-2 to TRBJ2-3; TRBD2 matches 13 bases. Germline V lookup: CDR1 SGHAT, CDR2 FQNNGV. The CDR3 totals 15 residues.

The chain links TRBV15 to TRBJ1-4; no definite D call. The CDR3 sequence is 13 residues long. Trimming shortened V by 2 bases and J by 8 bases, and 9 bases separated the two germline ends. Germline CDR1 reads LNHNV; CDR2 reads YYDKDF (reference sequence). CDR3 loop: CATSRQDGEKLFF. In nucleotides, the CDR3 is TGTGCCACCAGCAGACAAGATGGCGAAAAACTGTTTTTT.

CDR3 bases: TGTGCCAGCAGCTTGCTCCGGGACAGTTATAATTCACCCCTCCACTTT. Encoded protein: CASSLLRDSYNSPLHF. The chain has TRBV7-8 and TRBJ1-6; TRBD1 matches at 7 bases. This CDR3 spans 16 amino acids. Looked up from germline, CDR1 is SGHVS and CDR2 is FQNEAQ. The ends lost 3 bases at V and 4 bases at J; junction bases unmatched: 6.

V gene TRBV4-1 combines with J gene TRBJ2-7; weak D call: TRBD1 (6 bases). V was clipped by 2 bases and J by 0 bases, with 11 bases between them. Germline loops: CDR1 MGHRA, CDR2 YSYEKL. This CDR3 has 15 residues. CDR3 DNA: TGCGCCAGCAGCCAATGGCAGGGGAGCTCCTACGAGCAGTACTTC. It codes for CASSQWQGSSYEQYF.

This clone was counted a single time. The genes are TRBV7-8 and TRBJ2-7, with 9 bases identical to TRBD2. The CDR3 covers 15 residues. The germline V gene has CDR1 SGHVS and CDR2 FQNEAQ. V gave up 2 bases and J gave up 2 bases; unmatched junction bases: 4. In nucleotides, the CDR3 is TGTGCCAGCAGCTTACGGCTAGCGGGGACCTACGAGCAGTACTTC. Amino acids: CASSLRLAGTYEQYF.

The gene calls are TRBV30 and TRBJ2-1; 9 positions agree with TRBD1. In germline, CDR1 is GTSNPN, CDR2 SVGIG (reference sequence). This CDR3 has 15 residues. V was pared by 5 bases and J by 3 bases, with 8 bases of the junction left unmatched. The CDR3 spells CAWALDRGVYNEQFF. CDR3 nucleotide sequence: TGTGCCTGGGCCTTGGACAGGGGCGTCTACAATGAGCAGTTCTTC.

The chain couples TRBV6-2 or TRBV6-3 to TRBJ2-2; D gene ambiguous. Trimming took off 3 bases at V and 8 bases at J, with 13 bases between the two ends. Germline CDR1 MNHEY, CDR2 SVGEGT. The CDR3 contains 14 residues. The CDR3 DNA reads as TGTGCCAGCAGTTATTCTGTGGCTGTAGGGGAGCTGTTTTTT. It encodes CASSYSVAVGELFF.